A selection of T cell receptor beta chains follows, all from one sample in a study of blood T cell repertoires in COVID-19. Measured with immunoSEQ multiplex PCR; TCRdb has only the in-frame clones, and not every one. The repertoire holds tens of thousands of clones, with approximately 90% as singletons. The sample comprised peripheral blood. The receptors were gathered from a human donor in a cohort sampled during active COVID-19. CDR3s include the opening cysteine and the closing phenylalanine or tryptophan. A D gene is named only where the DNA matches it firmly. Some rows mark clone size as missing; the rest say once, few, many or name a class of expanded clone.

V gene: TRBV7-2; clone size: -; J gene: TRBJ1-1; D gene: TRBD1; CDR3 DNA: TGTGCCAGCAGCATCCGGACAGGGGACACTGAAGCTTTCTTT; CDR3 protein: CASSIRTGDTEAFF
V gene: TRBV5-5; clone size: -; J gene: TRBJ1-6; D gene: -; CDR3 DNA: TGTGCCAGCAGCTTGGGCCAGGGGAAGAATAATTCACCCCTCCACTTT; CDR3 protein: CASSLGQGKNNSPLHF
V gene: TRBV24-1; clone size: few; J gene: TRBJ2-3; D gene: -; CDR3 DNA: TGTGCCACCAGTGAACCCGGGGTTGGTGCAGATACGCAGTATTTT; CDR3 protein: CATSEPGVGADTQYF
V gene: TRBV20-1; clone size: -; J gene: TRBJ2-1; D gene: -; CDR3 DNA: TGCAGCGCTAGTCTGAGTATGGATGAGCAGTTCTTC; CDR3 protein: CSASLSMDEQFF
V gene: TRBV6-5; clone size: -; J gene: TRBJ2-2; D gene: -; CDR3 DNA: TGTGCCAGCAGTCCTAGTCGAAACACCGGGGAGCTGTTTTTT; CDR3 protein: CASSPSRNTGELFF
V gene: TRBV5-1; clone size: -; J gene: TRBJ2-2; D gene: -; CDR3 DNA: TGCGCCAGCAGCTCGGACAGAGCGAACACCGGGGAGCTGTTTTTT; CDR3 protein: CASSSDRANTGELFF
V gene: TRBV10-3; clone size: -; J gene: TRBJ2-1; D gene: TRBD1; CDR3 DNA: TGTGCCATCAGTGAGCCTACCCGGGACAGGTCTTCCTACAATGAGCAGTTCTTC; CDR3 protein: CAISEPTRDRSSYNEQFF
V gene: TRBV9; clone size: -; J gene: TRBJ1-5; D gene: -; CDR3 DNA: TGTGCCAGCAGCGTAGCTGGCAGCAATCAGCCCCAGCATTTT; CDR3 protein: CASSVAGSNQPQHF
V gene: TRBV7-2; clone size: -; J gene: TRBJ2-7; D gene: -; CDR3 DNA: TGTGCCAGCAGCTTAGTAGGGACTTCCTCCTACGAGCAGTACTTC; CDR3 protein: CASSLVGTSSYEQYF
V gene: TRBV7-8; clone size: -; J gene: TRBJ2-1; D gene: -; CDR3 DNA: TGTGCCAGCAGCCCAAGGGGGACGGCGAGCTCCTACAATGAGCAGTTCTTC; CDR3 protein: CASSPRGTASSYNEQFF
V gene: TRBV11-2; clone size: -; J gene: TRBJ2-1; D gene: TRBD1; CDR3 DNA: TGTGCCAGCAGCCTCCGGGACAGGGGGCGGGATGAGCAGTTCTTC; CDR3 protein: CASSLRDRGRDEQFF
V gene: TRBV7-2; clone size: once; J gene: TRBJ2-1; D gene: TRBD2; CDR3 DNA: TGTGCCAGCAGCTTAGCCGCTAGCGGGGGGTACAATGAGCAGTTCTTC; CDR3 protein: CASSLAASGGYNEQFF
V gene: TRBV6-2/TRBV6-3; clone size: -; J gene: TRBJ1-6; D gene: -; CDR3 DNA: TGTGCCAGCAGTTACTCGGACGGGAGCTCCTATAATTCACCCCTCCACTTT; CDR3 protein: CASSYSDGSSYNSPLHF
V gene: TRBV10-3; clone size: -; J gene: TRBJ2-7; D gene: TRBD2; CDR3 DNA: TGTGCCATCAGCCTGACTAGCGGGGGCTACGAGCAGTACTTC; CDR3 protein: CAISLTSGGYEQYF
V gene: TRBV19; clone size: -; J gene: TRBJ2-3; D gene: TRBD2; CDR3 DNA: TGTGCCAGTAGCCGGGGGACTAGCGGCAACACAGATACGCAGTATTTT; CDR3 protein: CASSRGTSGNTDTQYF
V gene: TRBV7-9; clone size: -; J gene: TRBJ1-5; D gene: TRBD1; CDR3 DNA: TGTGCCAGCAGCCCGGGACAGTACAATCAGCCCCAGCATTTT; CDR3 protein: CASSPGQYNQPQHF
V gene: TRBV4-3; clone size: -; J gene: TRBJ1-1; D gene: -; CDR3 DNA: TGCGCCAGCAGCCAGGTAACAGGTGTAAATCCAGCTTTCTTT; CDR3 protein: CASSQVTGVNPAFF
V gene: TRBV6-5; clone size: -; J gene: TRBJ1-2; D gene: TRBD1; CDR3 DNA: TGTGCCAGCAGCGACAGGGCATTCTATGGCTACACCTTC; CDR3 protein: CASSDRAFYGYTF
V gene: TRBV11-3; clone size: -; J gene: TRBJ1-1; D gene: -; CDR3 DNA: TGTGCCAGCAGCCCGAGGGAGGGGAACACTGAAGCTTTCTTT; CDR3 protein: CASSPREGNTEAFF
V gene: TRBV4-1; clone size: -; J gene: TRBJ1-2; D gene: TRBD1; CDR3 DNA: TGCGCCAGCAGCTACTCGACAGGGTTTGACTATGGCTACACCTTC; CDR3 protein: CASSYSTGFDYGYTF
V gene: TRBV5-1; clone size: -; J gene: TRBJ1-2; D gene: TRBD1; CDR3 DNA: TGCGCCAGCAGCTTGGAGGGCGGAGGGGGCTCCAACTATGGCTACACCTTC; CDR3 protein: CASSLEGGGGSNYGYTF
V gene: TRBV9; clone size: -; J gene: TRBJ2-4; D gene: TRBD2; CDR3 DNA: TGTGCCAGCAGTGCCGGGGGGGCCAAAAACATTCAGTACTTC; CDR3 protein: CASSAGGAKNIQYF
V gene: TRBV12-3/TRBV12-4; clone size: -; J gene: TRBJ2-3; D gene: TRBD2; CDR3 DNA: TGTGCCACGAGCGGGGCCACAGATACGCAGTATTTT; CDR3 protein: CATSGATDTQYF
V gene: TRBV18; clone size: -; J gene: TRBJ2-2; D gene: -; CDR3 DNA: TGTGCCAGCTCACCAACAGGGTACACCGGGGAGCTGTTTTTT; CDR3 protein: CASSPTGYTGELFF
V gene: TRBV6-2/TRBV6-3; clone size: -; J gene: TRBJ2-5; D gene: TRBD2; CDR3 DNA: TGTGCCAGCAGTTACTCCCGTCTAGCGGGTGGAGAGACCCAGTACTTC; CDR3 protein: CASSYSRLAGGETQYF
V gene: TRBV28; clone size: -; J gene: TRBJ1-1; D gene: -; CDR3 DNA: TGTGCCAGCAGTTTCTCAGGGGAGGCTTTCTTT; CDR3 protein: CASSFSGEAFF
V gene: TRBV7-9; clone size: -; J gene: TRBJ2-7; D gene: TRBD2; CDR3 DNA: TGTGCCAGCAGCTCCGGAGGAGGGGAGGGCGAGCAGTACTTC; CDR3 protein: CASSSGGGEGEQYF
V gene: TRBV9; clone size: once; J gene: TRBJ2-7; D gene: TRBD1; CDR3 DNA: TGTGCCAGCAGCGTAGGCAGGGGGCTTAGCGAGCAGTACTTC; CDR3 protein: CASSVGRGLSEQYF
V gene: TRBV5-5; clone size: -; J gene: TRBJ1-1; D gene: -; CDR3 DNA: TGTGCCAGCAGCTTGGTACAGGTTAGAGGAACTAAAAACACTGAAGCTTTCTTT; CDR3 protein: CASSLVQVRGTKNTEAFF
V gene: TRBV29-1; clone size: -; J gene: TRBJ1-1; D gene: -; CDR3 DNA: TGCAGCGCAGACCCCGGGGGGAGGGAAGCTTTCTTT; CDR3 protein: CSADPGGREAFF
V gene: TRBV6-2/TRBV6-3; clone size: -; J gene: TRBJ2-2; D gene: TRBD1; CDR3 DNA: TGTGCCAGCAGCGTACCGGGACAGCTTATATCGAACACCGGGGAGCTGTTTTTT; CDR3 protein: CASSVPGQLISNTGELFF
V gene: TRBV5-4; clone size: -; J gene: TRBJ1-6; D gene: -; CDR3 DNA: TGTGCCAGCACCTCGGAGGGGACTTCCTATAATTCACCCCTCCACTTT; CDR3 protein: CASTSEGTSYNSPLHF
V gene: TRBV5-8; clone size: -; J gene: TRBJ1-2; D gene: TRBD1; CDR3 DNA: TGTGCCAGCAGCCGGGACAGCTATGGCTACACCTTC; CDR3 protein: CASSRDSYGYTF
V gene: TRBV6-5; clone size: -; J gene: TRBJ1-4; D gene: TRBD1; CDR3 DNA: TGTGCCAGCAGTTGGACAGGGGTGACTAATGAAAAACTGTTTTTT; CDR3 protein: CASSWTGVTNEKLFF
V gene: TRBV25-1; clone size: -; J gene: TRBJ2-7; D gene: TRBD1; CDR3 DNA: TGTGCCAGCAGTGCAACGGGACAGGGGACCAAAAAGCAGTACTTC; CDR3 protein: CASSATGQGTKKQYF
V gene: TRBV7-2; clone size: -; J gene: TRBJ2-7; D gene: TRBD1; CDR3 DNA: TGTGCCAGCAGCTTATCGTCCGGGACAGGGGCCCGGGACGAGCAGTACTTC; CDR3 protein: CASSLSSGTGARDEQYF
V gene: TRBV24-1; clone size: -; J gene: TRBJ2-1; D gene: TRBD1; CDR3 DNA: TGTGCCACCAGTGATAGAGACAGGGGTCCCTACAATGAGCAGTTCTTC; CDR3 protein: CATSDRDRGPYNEQFF
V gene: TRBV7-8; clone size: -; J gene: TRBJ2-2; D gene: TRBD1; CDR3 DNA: TGTGCCAGCAGCTTATACAGGGGATCCCCATTGAACACCGGGGAGCTGTTTTTT; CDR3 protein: CASSLYRGSPLNTGELFF
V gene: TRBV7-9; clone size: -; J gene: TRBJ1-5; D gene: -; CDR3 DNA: TGTGCCAGCAGCTTGGGGACGGCGGGGAATCAGCCCCAGCATTTT; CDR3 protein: CASSLGTAGNQPQHF
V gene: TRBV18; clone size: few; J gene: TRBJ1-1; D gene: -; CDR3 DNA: TGTGCCAGCTCACCAAGGGGGTTGAACACTGAAGCTTTCTTT; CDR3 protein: CASSPRGLNTEAFF
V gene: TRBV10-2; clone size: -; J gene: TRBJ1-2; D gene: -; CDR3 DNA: TGCGCCAGCAGTGAGGGCCTCTATGGCTACACCTTC; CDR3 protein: CASSEGLYGYTF